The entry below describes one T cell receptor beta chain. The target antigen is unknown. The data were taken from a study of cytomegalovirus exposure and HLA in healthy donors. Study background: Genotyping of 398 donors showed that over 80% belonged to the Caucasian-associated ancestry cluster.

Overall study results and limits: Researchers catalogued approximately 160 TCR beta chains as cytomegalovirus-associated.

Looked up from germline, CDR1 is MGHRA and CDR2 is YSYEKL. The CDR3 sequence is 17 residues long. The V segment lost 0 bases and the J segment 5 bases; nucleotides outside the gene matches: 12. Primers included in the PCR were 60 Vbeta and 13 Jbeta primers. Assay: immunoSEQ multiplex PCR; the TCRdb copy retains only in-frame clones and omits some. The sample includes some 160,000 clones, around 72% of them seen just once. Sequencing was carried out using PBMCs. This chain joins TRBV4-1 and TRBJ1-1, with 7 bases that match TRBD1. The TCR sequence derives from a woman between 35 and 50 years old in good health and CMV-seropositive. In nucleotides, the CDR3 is TGCGCCAGCAGCCAAGAAATAGGGACAGCCCAGGGGACTGAAGCTTTCTTT. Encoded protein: CASSQEIGTAQGTEAFF.